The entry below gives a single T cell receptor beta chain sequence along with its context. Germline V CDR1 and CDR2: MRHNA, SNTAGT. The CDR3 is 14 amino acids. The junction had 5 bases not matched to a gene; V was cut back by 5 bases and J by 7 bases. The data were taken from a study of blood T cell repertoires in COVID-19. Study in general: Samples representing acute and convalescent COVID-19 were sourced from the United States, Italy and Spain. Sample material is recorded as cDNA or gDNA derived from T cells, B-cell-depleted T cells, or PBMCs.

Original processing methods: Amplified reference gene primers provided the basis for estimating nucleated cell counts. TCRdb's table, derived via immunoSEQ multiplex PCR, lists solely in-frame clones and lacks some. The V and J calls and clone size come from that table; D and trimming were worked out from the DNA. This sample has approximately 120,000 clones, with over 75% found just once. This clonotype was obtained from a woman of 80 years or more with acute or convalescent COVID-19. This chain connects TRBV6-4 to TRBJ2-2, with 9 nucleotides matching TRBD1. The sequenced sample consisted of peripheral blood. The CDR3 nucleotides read TGTGCCAGCAGTCGGGACAGGGCTGGCGGGGAGCTGTTTTTT. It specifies CASSRDRAGGELFF.